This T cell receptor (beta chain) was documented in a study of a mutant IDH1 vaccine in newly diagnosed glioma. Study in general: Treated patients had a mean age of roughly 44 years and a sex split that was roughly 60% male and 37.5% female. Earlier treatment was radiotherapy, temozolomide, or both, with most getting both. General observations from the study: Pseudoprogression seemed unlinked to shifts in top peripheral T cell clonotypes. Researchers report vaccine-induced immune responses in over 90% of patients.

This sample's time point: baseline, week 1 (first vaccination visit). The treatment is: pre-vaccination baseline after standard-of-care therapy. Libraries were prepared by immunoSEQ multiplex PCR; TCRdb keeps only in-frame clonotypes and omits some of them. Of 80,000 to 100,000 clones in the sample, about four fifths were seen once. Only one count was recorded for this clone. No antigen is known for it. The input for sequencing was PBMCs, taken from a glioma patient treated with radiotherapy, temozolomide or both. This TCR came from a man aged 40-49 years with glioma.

Here the CDR3 DNA reads TGCAGCGTTCCGGACGGGGAGACCCAGTACTTC. Translated, it gives CSVPDGETQYF. The V call is TRBV29-1, the J call TRBJ2-5; D is uncertain. Germline assignment: CDR1 SQVTM and CDR2 ANQGSEA. The ends were cut back, 5 bases at V and 5 bases at J, with 9 bases in the middle. The CDR3 runs to 11 residues.